The entry that follows covers one TCR beta chain sequence. These data originate in a study of graft-versus-host responses after intestinal transplantation. As for the study in general: Following induction with anti-thymocyte globulin, all recipients were given tacrolimus and steroids for approximately three years.

Libraries were prepared by immunoSEQ multiplex PCR; TCRdb keeps only in-frame clonotypes and omits some of them. The sample lists about 98,000 clones; roughly 83% were seen once. In germline, CDR1 is MNHNS, CDR2 SASEGT. The ends lost 3 bases at V and 10 bases at J; junction bases unmatched: 5. The CDR3 is 14 amino acids. This sequence joins TRBV6-1 and TRBJ2-1, with 11 bases lining up with TRBD2. The sequenced sample was PBMCs, obtained 255 days after intestinal transplant. The sequence was collected from a human patient who received an intestinal transplant, so some T cells may come from the graft donor. The CDR3 DNA sequence: TGTGCCAGCAGTGAGCGACTAGCGGGGTGGGAGCAGTTCTTC. This translates into CASSERLAGWEQFF.